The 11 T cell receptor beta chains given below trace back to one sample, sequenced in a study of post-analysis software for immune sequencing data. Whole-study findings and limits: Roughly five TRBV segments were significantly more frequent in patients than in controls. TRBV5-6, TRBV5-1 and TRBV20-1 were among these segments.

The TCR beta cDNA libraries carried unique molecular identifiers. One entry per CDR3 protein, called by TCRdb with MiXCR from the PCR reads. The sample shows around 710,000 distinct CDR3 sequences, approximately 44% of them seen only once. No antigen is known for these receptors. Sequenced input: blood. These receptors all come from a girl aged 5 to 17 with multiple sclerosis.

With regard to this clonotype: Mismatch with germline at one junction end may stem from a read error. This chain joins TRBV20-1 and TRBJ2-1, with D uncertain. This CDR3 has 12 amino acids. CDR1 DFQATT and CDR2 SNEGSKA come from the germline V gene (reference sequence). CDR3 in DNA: TGCAGTGCGAGAGGCCCGGTGAATGAGCAGTTCTTC. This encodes CSARGPVNEQFF.

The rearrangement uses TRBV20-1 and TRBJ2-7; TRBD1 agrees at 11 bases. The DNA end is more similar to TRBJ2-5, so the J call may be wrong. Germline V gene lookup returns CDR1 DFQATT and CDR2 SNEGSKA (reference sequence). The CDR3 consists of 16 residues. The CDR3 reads CSAQTWGQGGEETQYF. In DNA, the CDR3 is TGCAGTGCGCAGACCTGGGGACAGGGGGGGGAAGAGACCCAGTACTTC.

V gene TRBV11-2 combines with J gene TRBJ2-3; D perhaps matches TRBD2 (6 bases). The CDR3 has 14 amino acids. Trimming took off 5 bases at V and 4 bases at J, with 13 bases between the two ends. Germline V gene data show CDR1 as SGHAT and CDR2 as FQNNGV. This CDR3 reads CASSGTQLSDTQYF. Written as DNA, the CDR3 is TGTGCCAGCAGCGGGACTCAGCTATCAGATACGCAGTATTTT.

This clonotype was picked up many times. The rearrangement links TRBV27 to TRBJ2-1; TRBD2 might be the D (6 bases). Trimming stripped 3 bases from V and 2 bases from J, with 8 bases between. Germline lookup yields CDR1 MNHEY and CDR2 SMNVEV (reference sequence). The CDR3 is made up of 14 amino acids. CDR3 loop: CASSFGGPYNEQFF. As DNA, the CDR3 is TGTGCCAGCAGTTTCGGGGGTCCCTACAATGAGCAGTTCTTC.

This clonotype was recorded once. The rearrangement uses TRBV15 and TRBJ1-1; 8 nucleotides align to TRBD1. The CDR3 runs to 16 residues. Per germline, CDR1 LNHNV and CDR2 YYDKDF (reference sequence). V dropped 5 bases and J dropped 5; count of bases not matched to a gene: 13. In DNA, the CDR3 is TGTGCCACCAGCTCCCGGGGCAGGGGGCGCGGGACTGAAGCTTTCTTT. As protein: CATSSRGRGRGTEAFF.

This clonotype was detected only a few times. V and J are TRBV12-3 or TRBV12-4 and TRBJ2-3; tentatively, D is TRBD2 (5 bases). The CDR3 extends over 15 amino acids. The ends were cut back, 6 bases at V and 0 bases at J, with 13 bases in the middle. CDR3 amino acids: CASSPLTGSTDTQYF. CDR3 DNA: TGTGCCAGCAGCCCCCTTACGGGGAGCACAGATACGCAGTATTTT.

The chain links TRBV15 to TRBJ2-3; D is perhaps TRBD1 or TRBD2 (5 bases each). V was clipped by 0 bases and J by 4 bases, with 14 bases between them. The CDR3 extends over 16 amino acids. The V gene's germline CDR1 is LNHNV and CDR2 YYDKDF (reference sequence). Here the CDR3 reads CATSRESGTGPDTQYF. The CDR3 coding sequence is TGTGCCACCAGCAGAGAGAGCGGAACAGGACCAGATACGCAGTATTTT.

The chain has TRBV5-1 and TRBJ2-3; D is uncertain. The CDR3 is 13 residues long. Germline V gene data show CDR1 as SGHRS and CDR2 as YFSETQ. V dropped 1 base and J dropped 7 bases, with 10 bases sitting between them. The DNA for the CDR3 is TGCGCCAGCAGCTTGAGTCTGCTGAATACGCAGTATTTT. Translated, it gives CASSLSLLNTQYF.

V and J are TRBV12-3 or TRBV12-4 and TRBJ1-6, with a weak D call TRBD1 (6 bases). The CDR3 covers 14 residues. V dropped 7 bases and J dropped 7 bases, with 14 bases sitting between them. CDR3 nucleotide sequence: TGTGCCAGCACCGCGGACAGAGAGAATTCACCCCTCCACTTT. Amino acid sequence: CASTADRENSPLHF.

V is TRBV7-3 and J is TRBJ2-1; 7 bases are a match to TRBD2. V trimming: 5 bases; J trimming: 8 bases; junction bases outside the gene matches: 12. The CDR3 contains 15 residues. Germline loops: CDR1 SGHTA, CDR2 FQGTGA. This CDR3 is CASSRGGAQVYEQFF. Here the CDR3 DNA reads TGTGCCAGCAGCCGGGGAGGGGCGCAGGTATATGAGCAGTTCTTC.

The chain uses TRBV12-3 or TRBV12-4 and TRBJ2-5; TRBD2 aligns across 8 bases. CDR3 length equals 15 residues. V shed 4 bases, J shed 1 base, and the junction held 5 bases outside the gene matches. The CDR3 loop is CASSSSGGLQETQYF. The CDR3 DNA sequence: TGTGCCAGCAGTTCCAGCGGGGGACTCCAAGAGACCCAGTACTTC.